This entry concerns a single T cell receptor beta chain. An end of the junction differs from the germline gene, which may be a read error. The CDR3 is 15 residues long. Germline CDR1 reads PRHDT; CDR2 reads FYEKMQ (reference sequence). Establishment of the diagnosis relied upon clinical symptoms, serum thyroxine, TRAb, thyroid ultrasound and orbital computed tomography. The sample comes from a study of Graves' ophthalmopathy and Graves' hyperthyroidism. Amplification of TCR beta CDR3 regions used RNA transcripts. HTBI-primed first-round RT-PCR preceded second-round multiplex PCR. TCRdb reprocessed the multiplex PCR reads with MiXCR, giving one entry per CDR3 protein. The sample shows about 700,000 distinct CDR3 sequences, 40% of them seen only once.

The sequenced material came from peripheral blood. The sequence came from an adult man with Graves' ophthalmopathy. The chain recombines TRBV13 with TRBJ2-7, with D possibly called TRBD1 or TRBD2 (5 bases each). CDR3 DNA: TGTGCTAGCAGCGAGGGGATAGGCCAAGCCTACGAGCAGTACTTC. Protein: CASSEGIGQAYEQYF.